The 7 T cell receptor beta chains listed next were all sequenced from one sample in a study of blood T cell repertoires in COVID-19. Libraries were prepared by immunoSEQ multiplex PCR; TCRdb keeps only in-frame clonotypes and omits some of them. Counted here are fewer than 90,000 clones, approximately 90% occurring once; the ten biggest clones make up more than 6.5%. Sequencing used peripheral blood. These receptors all come from an elderly woman with active COVID-19.

V and J are TRBV5-1 and TRBJ2-5, with D possibly being TRBD2 (6 bases). The ends were cut back, 5 bases at V and 4 bases at J, with 15 bases in the middle. The germline CDR1 and CDR2 sequences are SGHRS and YFSETQ. The CDR3 spans 14 residues. The CDR3 region is CASRVVGGRETQYF. Here the CDR3 DNA reads TGCGCCAGCAGAGTTGTCGGAGGGAGAGAGACCCAGTACTTC.

This chain connects TRBV29-1 to TRBJ2-3; 13 bases are a match to TRBD2. The V gene's germline CDR1 is SQVTM and CDR2 ANQGSEA. The CDR3 contains 16 residues. J gave up 4 bases and V 6 bases, and 10 bases lay outside the gene matches. CDR3 nucleotide sequence: TGCAGCGTCACCAAACTAGCGGGAGGGCCAGCAGATACGCAGTATTTT. Its translation is CSVTKLAGGPADTQYF.

This clone was recorded only once. The genes are TRBV12-5 and TRBJ2-5; 9 bases agree with TRBD1. V gave up 5 bases and J gave up 3 bases; unmatched junction bases: 10. This CDR3 spans 16 amino acids. The germline V gene has CDR1 LGHNT and CDR2 FRNRAP. CDR3 in DNA: TGTGCTAGTGGTAAACGGGACAGGGCCCCCGAAGAGACCCAGTACTTC. Encoded protein: CASGKRDRAPEETQYF.

The chain joins TRBV7-8 to TRBJ2-3; 10 positions match TRBD2. This CDR3 contains 18 residues. Trimming removed 4 bases from V and 1 base from J; junction bases left unmatched: 11. CDR1 and CDR2 from the germline V gene are SGHVS and FQNEAQ. CDR3 sequence: CASSSRPDTSGGTDTQYF. Here the CDR3 DNA reads TGTGCCAGCAGCTCACGCCCCGATACTAGCGGGGGCACAGATACGCAGTATTTT.

This rearrangement joins TRBV10-3 to TRBJ1-2, with TRBD1 matching 10 bases. Per germline, CDR1 ENHRY and CDR2 SYGVKD. V lost 6 bases to trimming and J lost 3 bases; unmatched junction nucleotides: 10. The CDR3 consists of 16 residues. CDR3 nucleotide sequence: TGTGCCATCAGCCCTAACAGAGGACAGGGGGACTATGGCTACACCTTC. It specifies CAISPNRGQGDYGYTF.

The chain couples TRBV28 to TRBJ2-4; D is undetermined. The germline gives CDR1 MDHEN, CDR2 SYDVKM. With 1 base removed from V and 0 bases from J, the gap between germline ends came to 4 bases. This CDR3 comprises 14 residues. CDR3 amino acids: CASSLSLAKNIQYF. The CDR3 nucleotides are TGTGCCAGCAGTTTATCTCTAGCCAAAAACATTCAGTACTTC.

This clone was counted between two and nine times. J is TRBJ1-2 and V is TRBV6-5; D call uncertain. Trimming took 8 bases from V and 8 from J, leaving 21 bases between them. Germline loops: CDR1 MNHEY, CDR2 SVGAGI. The CDR3 sequence is 14 residues long. In DNA form, the CDR3 reads TGTGCCAGCTTAGGTACTTCACGACCGGGGGGCTACACCTTC. This sequence encodes CASLGTSRPGGYTF.